The 20 T cell receptor beta chains given below trace back to one sample, sequenced in a study of CD8+ T cells in alopecia areata. It was cDNA, reverse transcribed from extracted RNA, that served as the sequencing template. Assay: immunoSEQ multiplex PCR; the TCRdb copy retains only in-frame clones and omits some. The sample includes nearly 200,000 clones, 58% of them seen just once. Treatment in this sample: oral pan-JAK inhibitor, 5-10 mg twice daily. Material: CD4+ T cells sorted from blood, obtained at week 24, from a patient treated with tofacitinib. Source of these receptors: a human donor with alopecia areata.

The rearrangement joins TRBV5-1 to TRBJ2-7, with TRBD2 matching 9 bases. Trimming took 0 bases from V and 2 from J; bases not matched to a gene: 3. The length of the CDR3 is 15 residues. Germline CDR1 SGHRS, CDR2 YFSETQ. The DNA of the CDR3 is TGCGCCAGCAGCTTGGGCGCTAGCGGGGCCTACGAGCAGTACTTC. Its translation is CASSLGASGAYEQYF.

V gene TRBV25-1 combines with J gene TRBJ2-5; the D is unclear. Trimming shortened V by 3 bases and J by 5 bases, and 4 bases separated the two germline ends. Germline CDR1 reads MGHDK; CDR2 reads SYGVNS. The CDR3 contains 11 residues. The CDR3 is CASSDRETQYF. The CDR3 DNA sequence: TGTGCCAGCAGTGATCGGGAGACCCAGTACTTC.

In DNA form, the CDR3 reads TGTGCCTGGAGTGTGGGGATGGACCAAGAGACCCAGTACTTC. Its protein product is CAWSVGMDQETQYF. V and J are TRBV30 and TRBJ2-5; D not certain. CDR3 length equals 14 residues. Trimming removed 0 bases from V and 0 bases from J, with 8 bases in between. Germline V CDR1 and CDR2: GTSNPN, SVGIG (reference sequence).

A few counts support this clone. The gene calls are TRBV29-1 and TRBJ1-1; D gene uncertain. From germline, CDR1 is SQVTM and CDR2 ANQGSEA. The CDR3 contains 14 residues. V shed 4 bases and J shed 1 base, with 13 bases lying between them. Here the CDR3 reads CSVVLRPANTEAFF. The CDR3 bases are TGCAGCGTTGTCCTCCGGCCAGCGAACACTGAAGCTTTCTTT.

This clone was counted between two and nine times. The chain combines TRBV10-3 with TRBJ2-7; no firm D call. The germline V gene encodes CDR1 ENHRY and CDR2 SYGVKD. The ends were cut back, 3 bases at V and 6 bases at J, with 15 bases in the middle. CDR3 length: 14 amino acids. The chain's CDR3 is CAISEGSLDFEQYF. CDR3 DNA sequence: TGTGCCATCAGTGAAGGTAGTCTAGATTTCGAGCAGTACTTC.

This chain connects TRBV2 to TRBJ2-7; perhaps TRBD2 as D (6 bases). The V gene's germline CDR1 is SNHLY and CDR2 FYNNEI. The CDR3 totals 11 residues. Trimming removed 5 bases from V and 7 bases from J, with 9 bases in between. The CDR3 loop is CASSTEGEQYF. The CDR3 nucleotides are TGTGCCAGCAGTACGGAGGGGGAGCAGTACTTC.

The CDR3 here is CASSDWRPTDTQYF. In nucleotides, the CDR3 is TGTGCCAGCAGTGACTGGCGCCCTACAGATACGCAGTATTTT. The chain combines TRBV6-1 with TRBJ2-3, with D unresolved. CDR1 and CDR2 (germline): MNHNS, SASEGT. With 3 bases removed from V and 3 bases from J, the gap between germline ends came to 10 bases. The CDR3 covers 14 residues.

The chain is built from TRBV7-9 and TRBJ1-1, with D maybe TRBD1 (5 bases). The V gene lost 5 bases and the J gene lost 0 bases, with 10 bases spanning the gap. This CDR3 contains 14 residues. The germline CDR1 and CDR2 sequences are SEHNR and FQNEAQ (reference sequence). CDR3 residues: CASSPRQLNTEAFF. CDR3 bases: TGTGCCAGCAGCCCACGACAGTTGAACACTGAAGCTTTCTTT.

This clone was counted a few times. The V call is TRBV19, the J call TRBJ2-2; D gene unclear. CDR3 length: 14 amino acids. Germline CDR1 is LNHDA and CDR2 is SQIVND (reference sequence). Trimming took 9 bases from V and 1 from J, leaving 12 bases between them. Here the CDR3 DNA reads TGTGCCAGCGCCTGGCAGCGGAACACCGGGGAGCTGTTTTTT. Its protein product is CASAWQRNTGELFF. The entire variable domain, with the rest obtained from reference TRBV19 and TRBJ2-2, is as follows: DGGITQSPKYLFRKEGQNVTLSCEQNLNHDAMYWYRQDPGQGLRLIYYSQIVNDFQKGDIAEGYSVSREKKESFPLTVTSAQKNPTAFYLCASAWQRNTGELFFGEGSRLTVL.

J is TRBJ2-2 and V is TRBV19; TRBD1 aligns across 9 bases. Unmatched junction bases numbered 5, after V lost 3 bases and J lost 0 bases. The CDR3 covers 17 residues. Germline values: CDR1 LNHDA, CDR2 SQIVND (reference sequence). Written as DNA, the CDR3 is TGTGCCAGTAGTATTCGCAGACAGGGGGCGAACACCGGGGAGCTGTTTTTT. Translated, it gives CASSIRRQGANTGELFF.

The rearrangement links TRBV18 to TRBJ1-5; no reliable D call. V was clipped by 1 base and J by 6 bases, with 10 bases between them. The CDR3 runs 14 residues. Germline loops: CDR1 KGHSH, CDR2 LQKENI. The CDR3 region is CASSPLEAGQPQHF. CDR3 bases: TGTGCCAGCTCACCACTGGAAGCGGGTCAGCCCCAGCATTTT. Supplemented by reference TRBV18 and TRBJ1-5, the full variable domain reads NAGVMQNPRHLVRRRGQEARLRCSPMKGHSHVYWYRQLPEEGLKFMVYLQKENIIDESGMPKERFSAEFPKEGPSILRIQQVVRGDSAAYFCASSPLEAGQPQHFGDGTRLSIL.

The CDR3 spells CASSRGQGEGETKLFF. The CDR3 bases are TGCGCCAGCAGCCGCGGTCAGGGAGAGGGGGAAACTAAACTGTTTTTT. The rearrangement joins TRBV4-1 to TRBJ1-4, with D possibly TRBD1 on 6 matching bases. In germline, CDR1 is MGHRA, CDR2 YSYEKL. Trimming shortened V by 4 bases and J by 11 bases, and 23 bases separated the two germline ends. There are 16 residues in the CDR3.

V usage is TRBV28 and J usage is TRBJ2-7; D unresolved. The CDR3 spans 13 residues. The V end lost 3 bases, the J end lost 2 bases, and 8 bases lay between the germline ends. Germline V gives CDR1 MDHEN, CDR2 SYDVKM. CDR3 sequence reads: CASSLKVPYEQYF. In DNA, the CDR3 is TGTGCCAGCAGTTTGAAAGTTCCCTACGAGCAGTACTTC.

In this sample, this clone turned up a few times. The chain recombines TRBV13 with TRBJ1-1; D possibly corresponds to TRBD1 (5 bases). This CDR3 region has 13 residues. The germline V gene encodes CDR1 PRHDT and CDR2 FYEKMQ (reference sequence). V was shortened by 3 bases and J by 4 bases, with 9 bases between the two germline ends. The CDR3 sequence: CASSLARATEAFF. The DNA for the CDR3 is TGTGCCAGCAGCTTGGCCAGGGCCACTGAAGCTTTCTTT.

This sequence joins TRBV7-2 and TRBJ2-5; 8 positions match TRBD2. The CDR3 length is 17 residues. V lost 5 bases and J lost 4; bases outside the gene matches: 15. The V gene's germline CDR1 is SGHTA and CDR2 FQGNSA. In DNA, the CDR3 is TGTGCCAGCAGCCCCCCGACCGGGACTAGTAAGGGAGAGACCCAGTACTTC. It translates to CASSPPTGTSKGETQYF. Combining the CDR3 with reference TRBV7-2 and TRBJ2-5 gives the whole variable domain GAGVSQSPSNKVTEKGKDVELRCDPISGHTALYWYRQSLGQGLEFLIYFQGNSAPDKSGLPSDRFSAERTGGSVSTLTIQRTQQEDSAVYLCASSPPTGTSKGETQYFGPGTRLLVL.

This clone was recorded only once. The chain uses TRBV6-5 and TRBJ2-7; D ambiguous. CDR1 is MNHEY, CDR2 SVGAGI, per germline. This CDR3 contains 12 residues. Trimming took 8 bases from V and 4 from J, leaving 12 bases between them. CDR3 residues: CASVGFEYEQYF. As DNA, the CDR3 is TGTGCCAGCGTGGGGTTCGAGTACGAGCAGTACTTC.

The rearrangement links TRBV14 to TRBJ1-1; tentative D call: TRBD1 (5 bases). Trimming removed 4 bases from V and 0 bases from J, with 12 bases in between. Germline V gives CDR1 SGHDN, CDR2 FVKESK. CDR3 length: 15 amino acids. The CDR3 bases are TGTGCCAGCAGCCCAAGGGCAGGGTTGAACACTGAAGCTTTCTTT. This encodes CASSPRAGLNTEAFF.

This clone was seen a single time. The gene calls are TRBV5-1 and TRBJ2-6; D unclear. V was trimmed by 3 bases and J by 2 bases, leaving 6 bases between them. The CDR3 totals 14 residues. Per germline, CDR1 SGHRS and CDR2 YFSETQ. CDR3 bases: TGCGCCAGCAGCTCTCCCCCTGGGGCCAACGTCCTGACTTTC. It specifies CASSSPPGANVLTF.

This chain joins TRBV4-1 and TRBJ2-3; TRBD2 aligns across 15 bases. CDR1 MGHRA and CDR2 YSYEKL come from the germline V gene. The CDR3 is 16 residues long. The V segment lost 5 bases and the J segment 5 bases; nucleotides outside the gene matches: 5. For the CDR3, the DNA is TGCGCCAGCAGCACAGGACTAGCGGGGGGGCGAGATACGCAGTATTTT. This encodes CASSTGLAGGRDTQYF.

This chain joins TRBV4-3 and TRBJ2-1; 10 bases map to TRBD2. Germline V gene data show CDR1 as LGHNA and CDR2 as YSLEER. The CDR3 extends over 20 amino acids. V lost 3 bases to trimming and J lost 0 bases; unmatched junction nucleotides: 14. The DNA of the CDR3 is TGCGCCAGCAGCCAGGAACTACCGGGACTAGCGAAATACTCCTACAATGAGCAGTTCTTC. Encoded protein: CASSQELPGLAKYSYNEQFF.